This passage covers 28 T cell receptor beta chains from one sample sequenced in a study of T-cell memory formation after mild COVID-19. TCRdb reprocessed the 5' RACE reads via MiXCR and lists one record per CDR3 protein. The table includes around 150,000 distinct CDR3 sequences, about 28% detected once. Sample: PBMCs or a T cell subset sorted from them (not recorded which). All receptors come from an adult woman who had mild COVID-19 (a few samples of this study predate the infection). Cell type and time point are not known.

V is TRBV3-1 and J is TRBJ1-1, with D perhaps matching TRBD1 (6 bases). The germline V gene has CDR1 LGHDT and CDR2 YNNKEL (reference sequence). CDR3 length: 14 amino acids. V was clipped by 2 bases and J by 2 bases, with 9 bases between them. DNA of the CDR3: TGTGCCAGCAGCCAACCACAGGGTAACACTGAAGCTTTCTTT. It specifies CASSQPQGNTEAFF.

This chain uses TRBV7-9 with TRBJ2-1; D perhaps matches TRBD1 (6 bases). V lost 5 bases and J lost 12, with 20 bases in between. From germline, CDR1 is SEHNR and CDR2 FQNEAQ (reference sequence). CDR3 length: 14 residues. Here the CDR3 reads CASSTRQVKLMQFF. CDR3 in DNA: TGTGCCAGCAGCACGCGACAGGTTAAGTTAATGCAGTTCTTC.

The J gene is TRBJ2-7, the V gene TRBV6-1; 8 nucleotides match TRBD2. CDR1 and CDR2 (germline): MNHNS, SASEGT. This CDR3 has 15 residues. Trimming took 4 bases from V and 4 from J; bases not matched to a gene: 9. The CDR3 spells CASSARGGAGYEQYF. The CDR3, as DNA: TGTGCCAGCAGTGCCCGGGGGGGGGCCGGGTACGAGCAGTACTTC.

The chain joins TRBV27 to TRBJ1-2; TRBD1 is a possible D gene (6 bases). Germline loops: CDR1 MNHEY, CDR2 SMNVEV (reference sequence). The CDR3 length is 13 residues. V gave up 10 bases and J gave up 4 bases, with 16 bases separating them. This chain's CDR3 is CATAWGHGYGYTF. Here the CDR3 DNA reads TGTGCCACCGCGTGGGGGCATGGCTATGGCTACACCTTC.

The chain couples TRBV27 to TRBJ2-7, with 8 nucleotides matching TRBD2. Germline V lookup: CDR1 MNHEY, CDR2 SMNVEV (reference sequence). The CDR3 totals 14 residues. Trimming removed 3 bases from V and 2 bases from J; junction bases left unmatched: 3. CDR3 in amino acids: CASSLSGGTYEQYF. The DNA for the CDR3 is TGTGCCAGCAGTTTGAGCGGGGGAACCTACGAGCAGTACTTC.

The sample holds a few counts of this clonotype. The chain links TRBV12-3 or TRBV12-4 to TRBJ2-7; 8 bases map to TRBD2. The CDR3 totals 14 residues. The J segment lost 6 bases and the V segment lost 4 bases, leaving 8 bases of the junction unmatched. The CDR3 DNA follows: TGTGCCAGCAGTTCGGCGGGAGGATTCGTCGAGCAGTACTTC. This codes for CASSSAGGFVEQYF.

The chain joins TRBV20-1 to TRBJ2-1; 8 nucleotides agree with TRBD2. The CDR3 totals 18 residues. Losses at the gene ends were 0 bases for V and 0 bases for J; bases not matched to a gene: 10. Germline V lookup: CDR1 DFQATT, CDR2 SNEGSKA (reference sequence). CDR3 loop: CSARDRVWGLDSYNEQFF. The CDR3 nucleotides read TGCAGTGCTAGAGATCGGGTGTGGGGACTAGACTCCTACAATGAGCAGTTCTTC.

J is TRBJ1-5 and V is TRBV7-6; 10 positions agree with TRBD1. Unmatched junction bases numbered 5, after V lost 5 bases and J lost 4 bases. The CDR3 is made up of 15 amino acids. CDR1 and CDR2 from the germline V gene are SGHVS and FNYEAQ. DNA of the CDR3: TGTGCCAGCAGCCAAGGACAGGGGGGGAATCAGCCCCAGCATTTT. This translates into CASSQGQGGNQPQHF. The variable domain in full, with the rest retrieved from reference TRBV7-6 and TRBJ1-5, is GAGVSQSPRYKVTKRGQDVALRCDPISGHVSLYWYRQALGQGPEFLTYFNYEAQQDKSGLPNDRFSAERPEGSISTLTIQRTEQRDSAMYRCASSQGQGGNQPQHFGDGTRLSIL.

V is TRBV2 and J is TRBJ1-2; D is uncertain. CDR3 length: 13 residues. CDR1 and CDR2 from the germline V gene are SNHLY and FYNNEI. Trimming stripped 8 bases from V and 3 bases from J, with 13 bases between. The CDR3 sequence is CASRLDWDYGYTF. The CDR3 DNA follows: TGTGCCAGCCGACTTGACTGGGACTATGGCTACACCTTC.

This rearrangement joins TRBV15 to TRBJ2-1; 7 bases agree with TRBD2. The V and J ends lost 0 bases and 15 bases, in that order; junction bases with no gene match: 8. In germline, CDR1 is LNHNV, CDR2 YYDKDF (reference sequence). The CDR3 spans 13 residues. CDR3 residues: CATSRDDRDYRFF. Written as DNA, the CDR3 is TGTGCCACCAGCAGAGATGACCGGGACTATAGGTTCTTC.

This chain links TRBV29-1 with TRBJ2-4; D gene unclear. The germline CDR1 and CDR2 sequences are SQVTM and ANQGSEA. The CDR3 length is 15 residues. The V gene lost 6 bases and the J gene lost 0 bases, with 15 bases spanning the gap. The chain's CDR3 is CSVTEGKLAKNIQYF. The DNA of the CDR3 is TGCAGCGTCACGGAAGGAAAGCTAGCCAAAAACATTCAGTACTTC.

The V gene is TRBV7-3, the J gene TRBJ2-1; no firm D call. Trimming removed 6 bases at V and 5 bases at J, with 14 bases between. The germline gives CDR1 SGHTA, CDR2 FQGTGA. The CDR3 extends over 14 amino acids. The CDR3 spells CASSPGLSNNEQFF. Here the CDR3 DNA reads TGTGCCAGCAGTCCTGGATTGAGTAACAATGAGCAGTTCTTC. Full variable domain (outside the CDR3, taken from reference TRBV7-3 and TRBJ2-1): GAGVSQTPSNKVTEKGKYVELRCDPISGHTALYWYRQSLGQGPEFLIYFQGTGAADDSGLPNDRFFAVRPEGSVSTLKIQRTERGDSAVYLCASSPGLSNNEQFFGPGTRLTVL.

This chain uses TRBV20-1 with TRBJ2-3, with TRBD2 matching over 7 bases. This CDR3 contains 15 residues. Looked up from germline, CDR1 is DFQATT and CDR2 is SNEGSKA (reference sequence). Germline trimming cut 5 bases from V and 4 bases from J; bases unmatched to any gene: 12. This chain's CDR3 is CSAPNAGSGADTQYF. The CDR3 DNA reads as TGCAGTGCTCCCAATGCGGGGAGCGGGGCAGATACGCAGTATTTT.

The chain uses TRBV7-6 and TRBJ2-1; either TRBD1 or TRBD2 may fit D (5 bases each). CDR1 SGHVS and CDR2 FNYEAQ come from the germline V gene. The CDR3 has 14 residues. Trimming removed 1 base at V and 9 bases at J, with 13 bases between. CDR3 coding DNA: TGTGCCAGCAGCTTAGTTTCCCTGGGGGTTGAGCAGTTCTTC. It is translated as CASSLVSLGVEQFF.

This clonotype was picked up many times. The chain has TRBV25-1 and TRBJ2-1, with unresolved D. CDR1 and CDR2 from the germline V gene are MGHDK and SYGVNS. CDR3 length equals 11 residues. Deletions cut 5 bases from V and 4 bases from J, with 3 bases between. CDR3 sequence: CASSRYNEQFF. The DNA of the CDR3 is TGTGCCAGCAGTCGTTACAATGAGCAGTTCTTC.

V usage is TRBV7-9 and J usage is TRBJ2-3; D possibly corresponds to TRBD2 (6 bases). Germline assignment: CDR1 SEHNR and CDR2 FQNEAQ (reference sequence). This CDR3 is 15 amino acids long. V was trimmed by 1 base and J by 2 bases, leaving 10 bases between them. CDR3 residues: CASSLGPGVTDTQYF. The CDR3, as DNA: TGTGCCAGCAGCTTAGGTCCGGGAGTCACAGATACGCAGTATTTT.

The chain is built from TRBV5-1 and TRBJ2-1, with 9 bases matching TRBD1. V trimming: 0 bases; J trimming: 5 bases; junction bases outside the gene matches: 6. The germline CDR1 and CDR2 sequences are SGHRS and YFSETQ. CDR3 length equals 16 residues. CDR3 region: CASSLGTGGADNEQFF. In DNA, the CDR3 is TGCGCCAGCAGCTTGGGTACAGGGGGCGCGGACAATGAGCAGTTCTTC.

This chain links TRBV29-1 with TRBJ2-1, with 8 bases fitting TRBD2. Germline CDR1 reads SQVTM; CDR2 reads ANQGSEA. V was pared by 1 base and J by 9 bases, with 5 bases of the junction left unmatched. The CDR3 has 13 residues. The CDR3 region has the DNA TGCAGCGTTGAAGGGGGGACTAGTCTTGAGCAGTTCTTC. Translation gives CSVEGGTSLEQFF.

This clonotype showed up just a few times. This sequence joins TRBV27 and TRBJ1-1, with D unclear. V was trimmed by 3 bases and J by 1 base, leaving 9 bases between them. There are 14 residues in the CDR3. From germline, CDR1 is MNHEY and CDR2 SMNVEV (reference sequence). DNA for the CDR3: TGTGCCAGCAGTTTGCGTGGGCCGAACACTGAAGCTTTCTTT. Its translation: CASSLRGPNTEAFF.

This chain's CDR3 is CASSPDLTGQGGEKLFF. Here the CDR3 DNA reads TGCGCCAGCAGCCCTGATTTAACGGGACAGGGAGGTGAAAAACTGTTTTTT. The chain has TRBV4-1 and TRBJ1-4, with 9 bases identical to TRBD1. V was pared by 4 bases and J by 7 bases, with 13 bases of the junction left unmatched. Germline V CDR1 and CDR2: MGHRA, YSYEKL. This CDR3 contains 17 residues.

This clonotype came up a few times. The chain is built from TRBV5-5 and TRBJ1-4; 10 bases fit TRBD1. CDR3 length: 15 amino acids. The ends lost 4 bases at V and 5 bases at J; junction bases unmatched: 5. Germline CDR1 reads SGHKS; CDR2 reads YYEKEE (reference sequence). This CDR3 is CASSAMDRGNEKLFF. The DNA of the CDR3 is TGTGCCAGCAGCGCTATGGACAGGGGGAATGAAAAACTGTTTTTT.

The genes are TRBV12-3 or TRBV12-4 and TRBJ2-3; D gene uncertain. This CDR3 contains 13 residues. Trimming removed 3 bases at V and 6 bases at J, with 10 bases between. CDR3 coding DNA: TGTGCCAGCAGTTTTAATCTATGGGATACGCAGTATTTT. Translated: CASSFNLWDTQYF.

This clonotype was picked up a small number of times. The V call is TRBV6-1, the J call TRBJ1-2, with unresolved D. The CDR3 loop spans 14 amino acids. CDR1 and CDR2 from the germline V gene are MNHNS and SASEGT. The CDR3 DNA reads TGTGCTGTTGGGCCTGACGAGTCGGGCTATGGCTACACCTTC. Translated, it gives CAVGPDESGYGYTF.

This clonotype was detected once. The chain is built from TRBV5-6 and TRBJ1-1; possible D gene TRBD1, 5 bases. The CDR3 runs 14 residues. Germline loops: CDR1 SGHDT, CDR2 YYEEEE. V gave up 0 bases and J gave up 9 bases, with 15 bases separating them. CDR3 amino acids: CASSLDGGTLKAFF. For the CDR3, the DNA is TGTGCCAGCAGCTTGGACGGAGGGACGCTGAAAGCTTTCTTT.

The V gene is TRBV7-9, the J gene TRBJ2-7; 8 bases map to TRBD1. The V segment lost 1 base and the J segment 7 bases; nucleotides outside the gene matches: 6. The CDR3 length is 14 residues. The germline V gene has CDR1 SEHNR and CDR2 FQNEAQ (reference sequence). This CDR3 reads CASSLEGTGREQYF. The CDR3 DNA reads as TGTGCCAGCAGCTTAGAAGGGACAGGACGTGAGCAGTACTTC. The whole variable domain, filled in from reference TRBV7-9 and TRBJ2-7, reads DTGVSQNPRHKITKRGQNVTFRCDPISEHNRLYWYRQTLGQGPEFLTYFQNEAQLEKSRLLSDRFSAERPKGSFSTLEIQRTEQGDSAMYLCASSLEGTGREQYFGPGTRLTVT.

In this sample, this clonotype turned up once. CDR3 DNA: TGTGCCAGCAGAAATCACAGGGAGCCGAACACTGAAGCTTTCTTT. It translates to CASRNHREPNTEAFF. The chain combines TRBV12-3 or TRBV12-4 with TRBJ1-1; D may be TRBD1 (6 bases). Trimming cost V 6 bases and J 1 base, with 15 bases left between them. CDR3 length: 15 amino acids.

As to this clonotype: An end of the junction does not agree with germline; a read error may underlie this. V gene TRBV29-1 combines with J gene TRBJ1-2; no reliable D call. This CDR3 region has 12 residues. Germline V gene data show CDR1 as SQVTM and CDR2 as ANQGSEA. The CDR3 DNA reads TGCAGCGTGGAAGCGGATTTGGATGGCTACACCTTC. Translation gives CSVEADLDGYTF.

The table lists this clonotype with a few counts. V and J are TRBV5-1 and TRBJ1-1; D may be TRBD1 (5 bases). The V end lost 2 bases, the J end lost 2 bases, and 13 bases lay between the germline ends. The CDR3 length is 15 residues. Germline values: CDR1 SGHRS, CDR2 YFSETQ. The chain's CDR3 is CASSLLTDTNTEAFF. The CDR3 region has the DNA TGCGCCAGCAGCTTACTGACAGATACTAACACTGAAGCTTTCTTT.